The clone carrying this T cell receptor (beta chain) was counted only a few times. These data are taken from a study of cytomegalovirus exposure and HLA in healthy donors. Donors were nominally healthy when sampled, though unrecorded immune exposures were likely. PCR used 60 Vbeta primers and 13 Jbeta primers. The protocol was immunoSEQ multiplex PCR, while the TCRdb copy is restricted to in-frame clones and leaves out a portion. In the table there are roughly 130,000 clones, around 82% of which are singletons. The CDR3 covers 12 residues. CDR1 is KGHSH, CDR2 LQKENI, per germline. J was trimmed by 6 bases and V by 6 bases; bases with no gene match: 4.

V and J are TRBV18 and TRBJ2-7; 8 positions match TRBD2. The sequence came from a male donor in good health and CMV-seropositive. Sequencing was done on a sample of PBMCs. CDR3 nucleotide sequence: TGTGCCAGCTCCCCAACTAGCGGCGAGCAGTACTTC. Protein: CASSPTSGEQYF.